This T cell receptor (beta chain) is drawn from a study of cytomegalovirus exposure and HLA in healthy donors. Study-wide context: Roughly 170 million T cells yielded 117 million unique TCR beta sequences in earlier analysis. General study findings and limits: Data from an earlier analysis indicated that most TCR beta V segments were productive either about 90% or about 30% of the time.

The study ran its PCR with 60 Vbeta and 13 Jbeta primers. The assay was immunoSEQ multiplex PCR, and TCRdb's table has in-frame clones only and misses some. The sample holds 55,000 to 80,000 clones, 65% to 85% seen once. This CDR3 is 15 amino acids long. The V end was cut by 1 base, the J end by 8 bases, with 14 bases between. Germline V gives CDR1 SEHNR, CDR2 FQNEAQ (reference sequence). Regarding this clone: Its cognate antigen is unknown.

Sampled while nominally healthy, donors likely had unrecorded immune exposures. The TCR originated in a man in his 70s in good health and CMV-seronegative. The sample was PBMCs. The genes are TRBV7-9 and TRBJ1-4; tentatively, D is TRBD1 (6 bases). In DNA, the CDR3 is TGTGCCAGCAGCTTAGATACAGGGACCTCAGAAAAACTGTTTTTT. Translation gives CASSLDTGTSEKLFF.